Presented here are 21 T cell receptor beta chains from one specimen sequenced in a study of Graves' ophthalmopathy and Graves' hyperthyroidism. Amplification of the TCR beta CDR3 regions used RNA transcripts (as template). HTBI-primed first-round RT-PCR preceded second-round multiplex PCR. TCRdb re-called the multiplex PCR reads through MiXCR, storing one row per CDR3 protein. The data hold about 1.1 million distinct CDR3 sequences, with approximately 35% observed a single time. The specimen was peripheral blood or thyroid tissue (not recorded which). Receptors were obtained from an adult man with Graves' hyperthyroidism.

The chain uses TRBV19 and TRBJ1-6; D not certain. This CDR3 comprises 14 residues. The germline CDR1 and CDR2 sequences are LNHDA and SQIVND (reference sequence). CDR3 sequence (DNA): TGTGCTAGAGAACCGCTGGCCGGTGGATCACCCCTCCACTTT. This sequence encodes CAREPLAGGSPLHF.

This sequence joins TRBV19 and TRBJ1-1; the D gene is possibly TRBD1 (5 bases). There are 15 residues in the CDR3. Trimming took 5 bases from V and 3 from J, leaving 16 bases between them. CDR1 and CDR2 (germline): LNHDA, SQIVND (reference sequence). The CDR3 loop is CASSEWGLTYTEAFF. The CDR3, as DNA: TGTGCCAGTAGTGAATGGGGGTTAACGTACACTGAAGCTTTCTTT.

The chain couples TRBV29-1 to TRBJ1-1; a possible D gene is TRBD1 (5 bases). Germline CDR1 and CDR2: SQVTM and ANQGSEA. V gave up 7 bases and J gave up 3 bases, with 9 bases separating them. CDR3 length: 11 residues. CDR3 sequence reads: CSGGADTEAFF. Here the CDR3 DNA reads TGCAGCGGGGGCGCGGACACTGAAGCTTTCTTT.

The V and J genes are TRBV28 and TRBJ2-5; tentatively, D is TRBD2 (5 bases). Germline-derived CDR1 and CDR2 are MDHEN and SYDVKM. V was shortened by 6 bases and J by 2 bases, with 13 bases between the two germline ends. This CDR3 region has 14 residues. The CDR3 bases are TGTGCCAGCAGGGACGGAGGATCTCAAGAGACCCAGTACTTC. It is translated as CASRDGGSQETQYF. Drawing the rest from reference TRBV28 and TRBJ2-5, the complete variable domain is DVKVTQSSRYLVKRTGEKVFLECVQDMDHENMFWYRQDPGLGLRLIYFSYDVKMKEKGDIPEGYSVSREKKERFSLILESASTNQTSMYLCASRDGGSQETQYFGPGTRLLVL.

On this clonotype itself: Just one base apart from a much larger clone, this may be a read error. The chain has TRBV19 and TRBJ1-5; 10 nucleotides agree with TRBD1. The DNA end lines up better with TRBJ2-3; the J call may be wrong. The CDR3 is 14 amino acids. Germline loops: CDR1 LNHDA, CDR2 SQIVND (reference sequence). The CDR3 region has the DNA TGTGCCAGTAGGACAGGGGGCCTCGGTCAGCCCCAGTATTTT. Translating it yields CASRTGGLGQPQYF.

CDR3 bases: TGTGCCATCAGTGGCTCTATTTCTGGAAACACCATATATTTT. Amino acids: CAISGSISGNTIYF. The genes are TRBV10-3 and TRBJ1-3, with unresolved D. CDR1 and CDR2 from the germline V gene are ENHRY and SYGVKD. This CDR3 has 14 amino acids. Trimming removed 4 bases at V and 1 base at J, with 8 bases between.

The CDR3 reads CSASQGVSYEQYF. DNA of the CDR3: TGCAGTGCTTCACAGGGGGTATCCTACGAGCAGTACTTC. The V and J genes are TRBV20-1 and TRBJ2-7; TRBD1 matches at 8 bases. This CDR3 is 13 amino acids long. Losses at the gene ends were 5 bases for V and 1 base for J; bases not matched to a gene: 4. Looked up from germline, CDR1 is DFQATT and CDR2 is SNEGSKA (reference sequence).

This clonotype was found once. The rearrangement uses TRBV7-2 and TRBJ1-1; 9 bases line up with TRBD1. The CDR3 consists of 17 residues. The germline gives CDR1 SGHTA, CDR2 FQGNSA. Germline trimming cut 3 bases from V and 5 bases from J; bases unmatched to any gene: 13. This CDR3 reads CASSLASAGDRVTEAFF. DNA for the CDR3: TGTGCCAGCAGCTTGGCATCGGCCGGGGACAGGGTAACTGAAGCTTTCTTT.

This clonotype was observed at least ten times. The chain joins TRBV7-9 to TRBJ1-1; a possible D gene is TRBD1 (5 bases). This CDR3 spans 14 amino acids. CDR1 and CDR2 from the germline V gene are SEHNR and FQNEAQ (reference sequence). Trimming took off 8 bases at V and 6 bases at J, with 19 bases between the two ends. CDR3 residues: CASHDLDSQAEAFF. The CDR3 DNA follows: TGTGCCAGCCACGACCTCGACAGTCAAGCTGAAGCTTTCTTT. Combining the CDR3 with reference TRBV7-9 and TRBJ1-1 gives the whole variable domain DTGVSQNPRHKITKRGQNVTFRCDPISEHNRLYWYRQTLGQGPEFLTYFQNEAQLEKSRLLSDRFSAERPKGSFSTLEIQRTEQGDSAMYLCASHDLDSQAEAFFGQGTRLTVV.

The rearrangement joins TRBV7-9 to TRBJ2-7, with TRBD1 matching 7 bases. V gave up 6 bases and J gave up 3 bases; unmatched junction bases: 14. The CDR3 has 16 amino acids. CDR1 and CDR2 from the germline V gene are SEHNR and FQNEAQ (reference sequence). This chain's CDR3 is CASSYSPGTALYEQYF. CDR3 sequence (DNA): TGTGCCAGCAGTTACTCCCCGGGGACAGCTCTCTACGAGCAGTACTTC.

CDR3 in amino acids: CSARGQFSEQYF. CDR3 sequence (DNA): TGCAGTGCCCGTGGACAGTTCTCCGAGCAGTACTTC. This rearrangement joins TRBV20-1 to TRBJ2-7; a weak D match, TRBD1 (6 bases). Germline V CDR1 and CDR2: DFQATT, SNEGSKA (reference sequence). The V end was cut by 6 bases, the J end by 6 bases, with 15 bases between. This CDR3 has 12 amino acids.

V usage is TRBV2 and J usage is TRBJ1-4; TRBD1 matches 7 bases. The CDR3 length is 12 residues. The ends lost 7 bases at V and 6 bases at J; junction bases unmatched: 2. Germline CDR1 reads SNHLY; CDR2 reads FYNNEI. Here the CDR3 reads CASTGQDEKLFF. The CDR3 coding sequence is TGTGCCAGCACCGGACAGGATGAAAAACTGTTTTTT. The complete variable domain, with remaining parts taken from reference TRBV2 and TRBJ1-4, reads EPEVTQTPSHQVTQMGQEVILRCVPISNHLYFYWYRQILGQKVEFLVSFYNNEISEKSEIFDDQFSVERPDGSNFTLKIRSTKLEDSAMYFCASTGQDEKLFFGSGTQLSVL.

Ten or more counts support this clonotype. The V call is TRBV7-8, the J call TRBJ2-7; 7 positions agree with TRBD1. The J segment lost 2 bases and the V segment lost 3 bases, leaving 4 bases of the junction unmatched. Germline V CDR1 and CDR2: SGHVS, FQNEAQ. This CDR3 has 14 residues. In DNA form, the CDR3 reads TGTGCCAGCAGCTTTTTCGGACAGGCCTACGAGCAGTACTTC. This sequence encodes CASSFFGQAYEQYF.

Regarding this clonotype: This may be a read error, as it is one base from a much larger clone. The chain joins TRBV7-4 to TRBJ2-7, with TRBD1 matching over 9 bases. The CDR3 consists of 13 residues. Germline CDR1 is SGHVT and CDR2 is SQSDAQ. The V and J ends lost 5 bases and 7 bases, in that order; junction bases with no gene match: 6. The CDR3 DNA sequence: TGTGCCAGCAGCCGCCGGGACAGGGTTGAGCAGTACTTC. Its protein product is CASSRRDRVEQYF.

The chain carries TRBV7-2 and TRBJ2-5, with D unclear. The DNA end is a closer match to TRBJ2-1, so the J assignment may be wrong. Germline CDR1 and CDR2: SGHTA and FQGNSA. The CDR3 is 11 residues long. DNA for the CDR3: TGTGCCAGCAGCCTCACCTGGGAGCAGTTCTTC. It codes for CASSLTWEQFF.

Concerning this clonotype itself: Given a much more abundant clone one base away, this may be a read error. The chain links TRBV5-1 to TRBJ1-1; no reliable D call. Germline values: CDR1 SGHRS, CDR2 YFSETQ. The CDR3 has 15 amino acids. CDR3 DNA sequence: TGCGCCGGCAGTTTTGATTCGGGGAGAGGGACTGAAGCTTTCTTT. Amino acids: CAGSFDSGRGTEAFF.

There are many counts of this clonotype. V and J are TRBV20-1 and TRBJ2-7, with 14 bases that match TRBD2. The germline CDR1 and CDR2 sequences are DFQATT and SNEGSKA (reference sequence). V lost 6 bases, J lost 5 bases, and 6 bases stayed unmatched. This CDR3 region has 14 residues. DNA of the CDR3: TGCAGTGCCGAGGGACTAGCGGGAGTAAACGAGCAGTACTTC. Protein product: CSAEGLAGVNEQYF.

This chain connects TRBV4-3 to TRBJ2-7, with 7 nucleotides matching TRBD2. Per the germline V gene, CDR1 is LGHNA and CDR2 is YSLEER. The CDR3 is 17 residues long. J lost 1 base, V lost 0 bases, and 9 bases had no gene match. As DNA, the CDR3 is TGCGCCAGCAGCCAAGATGGAAGCGGGGCCCTATCCTACGAGCAGTACTTC. Translating gives CASSQDGSGALSYEQYF.

This clonotype showed up just a few times. The CDR3 DNA reads as TGCAGCGTTGAGCGGGACAGCTACACCTTC. It translates to CSVERDSYTF. The V gene is TRBV29-1, the J gene TRBJ1-2; D may be TRBD1 (6 bases). The CDR3 spans 10 residues. Germline CDR1 SQVTM, CDR2 ANQGSEA. V gave up 3 bases and J gave up 9 bases, with 8 bases separating them.

This clonotype was counted a few times. This chain uses TRBV9 with TRBJ1-2, with D perhaps matching TRBD1 (5 bases). The V gene's germline CDR1 is SGDLS and CDR2 YYNGEE. The length of the CDR3 is 13 residues. Trimming removed 0 bases from V and 5 bases from J, with 8 bases in between. The CDR3 DNA is TGTGCCAGCAGCGTAGCAGGGCCTTATGGCTACACCTTC. Translation: CASSVAGPYGYTF.

This sequence joins TRBV29-1 and TRBJ1-1; D possibly corresponds to TRBD1 (6 bases). Trimming stripped 3 bases from V and 1 base from J, with 12 bases between. In germline, CDR1 is SQVTM, CDR2 ANQGSEA. This CDR3 has 14 residues. Here the CDR3 DNA reads TGCAGCGTTGACTTTGGGGGCTCGAACACTGAAGCTTTCTTT. Translated, it gives CSVDFGGSNTEAFF.